This entry lists 16 T cell receptor beta chains sequenced from one sample in a study of read filtering for tumor transcriptome and immune sequencing. This library used roughly 400 ng RNA and molecular barcoded adaptors spanning alpha/delta and beta/gamma chains. In TCRdb, the reads were re-called with MiXCR into one record per CDR3 protein. Of some 24,000 distinct CDR3 sequences detected, approximately 23% appear once; the ten largest clones hold more than 45%. Material: a population of CD138-negative cells sorted from bone marrow. The receptors come from a donor at least 40 years old with multiple myeloma.

The V gene is TRBV4-2, the J gene TRBJ1-1; D is unresolved. The CDR3 has 15 amino acids. The V end lost 1 base, the J end lost 1 base, and 10 bases lay between the germline ends. From germline, CDR1 is LGHNA and CDR2 YNFKEQ. The DNA for the CDR3 is TGTGCCAGCAGCCAAGGCAGAAACAAGAACACTGAAGCTTTCTTT. Translating it yields CASSQGRNKNTEAFF.

The chain employs TRBV2 and TRBJ1-2; no reliable D call. The CDR3 extends over 11 amino acids. V lost 7 bases to trimming and J lost 3 bases, with 6 bases between them. Germline assignment: CDR1 SNHLY and CDR2 FYNNEI. The CDR3 region is CASNIYYGYTF. The CDR3 DNA is TGTGCCAGCAACATTTACTATGGCTACACCTTC.

This clonotype was seen repeatedly, ten times or more. The chain uses TRBV4-1 and TRBJ2-1, with D perhaps matching TRBD2 (5 bases). The germline gives CDR1 MGHRA, CDR2 YSYEKL. Between the trimmed V and J ends, which lost 0 bases and 7 bases, there was a span of 10 bases. The CDR3 has 14 residues. The CDR3 loop reads CASSQDLLVNEQFF. The CDR3 DNA sequence: TGCGCCAGCAGCCAAGATCTACTAGTGAATGAGCAGTTCTTC.

This clonotype was seen ten or more times. V gene TRBV9 combines with J gene TRBJ2-5; possible D gene TRBD1, 6 bases. Trimming took 2 bases from V and 1 from J, leaving 9 bases between them. The germline gives CDR1 SGDLS, CDR2 YYNGEE. This CDR3 contains 14 residues. In DNA, the CDR3 is TGTGCCAGCAGCGTGGGGGCGGGCCAAGAGACCCAGTACTTC. The encoded protein is CASSVGAGQETQYF.

J is TRBJ1-5 and V is TRBV11-2; no definite D call. Germline CDR1 and CDR2: SGHAT and FQNNGV. V shed 4 bases and J shed 2 bases, with 6 bases lying between them. The CDR3 sequence is 13 residues long. The CDR3 here is CASSSFGNQPQHF. The CDR3 DNA follows: TGTGCCAGCAGCTCTTTTGGCAATCAGCCCCAGCATTTT.

This clonotype was observed a handful of times. CDR3 sequence: CASSIGTGGQETQYF. The CDR3 nucleotides read TGCGCCAGCAGCATAGGGACAGGGGGCCAAGAGACCCAGTACTTC. The V and J genes are TRBV5-1 and TRBJ2-5, with 11 positions matching TRBD1. In germline, CDR1 is SGHRS, CDR2 YFSETQ. Losses at the gene ends were 4 bases for V and 1 base for J; bases not matched to a gene: 3. The CDR3 runs 15 residues.

In its sample, this clonotype was seen many times. The rearrangement uses TRBV28 and TRBJ2-5, with a possible D match to TRBD2 (7 bases). The V end was cut by 4 bases, the J end by 5 bases, with 11 bases between. The CDR3 length is 13 residues. The V gene's germline CDR1 is MDHEN and CDR2 SYDVKM. CDR3 nucleotides: TGTGCCAGCAGTTCGGGGGGCTCGGAGACCCAGTACTTC. Protein sequence: CASSSGGSETQYF. The full variable domain, in which reference TRBV28 and TRBJ2-5 provide the parts outside the CDR3, is DVKVTQSSRYLVKRTGEKVFLECVQDMDHENMFWYRQDPGLGLRLIYFSYDVKMKEKGDIPEGYSVSREKKERFSLILESASTNQTSMYLCASSSGGSETQYFGPGTRLLVL.

This clonotype was observed many times. V is TRBV18 and J is TRBJ2-3; D uncertain. Trimming took 8 bases from V and 4 from J, leaving 13 bases between them. Germline loops: CDR1 KGHSH, CDR2 LQKENI. This CDR3 is 13 amino acids long. CDR3 residues: CASQLLGADTQYF. The CDR3, as DNA: TGTGCCAGCCAGCTATTAGGCGCAGATACGCAGTATTTT.

This clonotype has at least ten counts. J is TRBJ1-1 and V is TRBV7-3; D unresolved. Trimming took off 4 bases at V and 1 base at J, with 7 bases between the two ends. Germline V lookup: CDR1 SGHTA, CDR2 FQGTGA. CDR3 length: 13 amino acids. The CDR3 region has the DNA TGTGCCAGCAGCTCTGGACCGAACACTGAAGCTTTCTTT. Its translation: CASSSGPNTEAFF.

This clonotype was detected many times. The genes are TRBV7-8 and TRBJ1-6; 7 positions match TRBD1. CDR1 SGHVS and CDR2 FQNEAQ come from the germline V gene. J lost 8 bases, V lost 5 bases, and 9 bases had no gene match. This CDR3 has 15 residues. The CDR3: CASSATQGGDSPLHF. DNA for the CDR3: TGTGCCAGCAGCGCAACCCAGGGGGGAGATTCACCCCTCCACTTT.

This clonotype was seen repeatedly, ten times or more. The rearrangement uses TRBV14 and TRBJ2-1; perhaps D is TRBD1 or TRBD2 (5 bases each). CDR1 is SGHDN, CDR2 FVKESK, per germline. The CDR3 contains 15 residues. V lost 0 bases and J lost 10, with 16 bases in between. CDR3 region: CASSQDRPPWGEQFF. The CDR3 DNA is TGTGCCAGCAGCCAAGATCGCCCCCCTTGGGGGGAGCAGTTCTTC.

This clonotype has a count of ten or more. DNA for the CDR3: TGCAGTGCTAGGGGTCGGGACAGGGGTGCAGATACGCAGTATTTT. It specifies CSARGRDRGADTQYF. This sequence joins TRBV20-1 and TRBJ2-3, with 10 nucleotides matching TRBD1. With V trimmed by 3 bases and J by 4 bases, 7 bases remained unmatched. This CDR3 region has 15 residues. Germline values: CDR1 DFQATT, CDR2 SNEGSKA (reference sequence).

This clonotype occurred many times. V and J are TRBV18 and TRBJ2-3, with 10 bases aligning to TRBD2. The CDR3 extends over 16 amino acids. Trimming at V came to 0 bases and at J to 5 bases, leaving 5 bases not matched to a gene. Germline CDR1 and CDR2: KGHSH and LQKENI. The CDR3 DNA sequence: TGTGCCAGCTCACCACCAGCGGGGGGGCTTGAAGATACGCAGTATTTT. Its protein product is CASSPPAGGLEDTQYF.

This clonotype was observed many times. V gene TRBV5-6 combines with J gene TRBJ2-5, with 7 bases aligning to TRBD1. The CDR3 sequence is 14 residues long. Unmatched junction bases numbered 7, after V lost 4 bases and J lost 4 bases. Germline V CDR1 and CDR2: SGHDT, YYEEEE. CDR3: CASSLRTGRETQYF. The DNA of the CDR3 is TGTGCCAGCAGCCTAAGGACAGGACGAGAGACCCAGTACTTC.

This clonotype showed up many times. The chain recombines TRBV7-6 with TRBJ2-3, with D uncertain. Germline assignment: CDR1 SGHVS and CDR2 FNYEAQ. This CDR3 comprises 16 residues. The V end was cut by 3 bases, the J end by 0 bases, with 13 bases between. The DNA for the CDR3 is TGTGCCAGCAGCTTGGTCGGAGCTTCTAGCACAGATACGCAGTATTTT. Translation: CASSLVGASSTDTQYF.

This clonotype showed up many times. The rearrangement links TRBV5-1 to TRBJ2-5; D call uncertain. Trimming took off 0 bases at V and 1 base at J, with 7 bases between the two ends. CDR3 size: 14 residues. In germline, CDR1 is SGHRS, CDR2 YFSETQ. The CDR3 loop is CASSLERFQETQYF. The CDR3 bases are TGCGCCAGCAGCTTGGAACGCTTCCAAGAGACCCAGTACTTC.